What follows are 12 T cell receptor beta chains derived from one specimen sequenced in a study of blood T cell repertoires in COVID-19. TCRdb's table, derived via immunoSEQ multiplex PCR, lists solely in-frame clones and lacks some. The profile shows 400,000 or so clones, less than 95% of them singletons. Material: PBMCs or T cells enriched from blood (not recorded which). Receptor source: a man in his late teens or twenties who had recovered from COVID-19.

The CDR3 spells CASSLRAGGKEYF. The CDR3 DNA is TGTGCCAGCAGTTTAAGGGCGGGGGGGAAGGAGTACTTC. The chain links TRBV27 to TRBJ2-7, with 9 nucleotides matching TRBD2. The V gene end was trimmed by 2 bases and the J gene end by 11 bases; junction bases not matched to a gene: 7. This CDR3 region has 13 residues. The V gene's germline CDR1 is MNHEY and CDR2 SMNVEV (reference sequence).

The chain combines TRBV29-1 with TRBJ2-1, with D perhaps matching TRBD1 (6 bases). Trimming removed 1 base at V and 7 bases at J, with 14 bases between. The germline V gene has CDR1 SQVTM and CDR2 ANQGSEA. This CDR3 has 14 amino acids. The CDR3 sequence: CSVEGGQGRNEQFF. The CDR3 region has the DNA TGCAGCGTTGAAGGGGGGCAGGGGAGAAATGAGCAGTTCTTC.

The chain has TRBV7-9 and TRBJ2-2; the match to TRBD2 covers 9 bases. Unmatched junction bases numbered 11, after V lost 5 bases and J lost 4 bases. The CDR3 spans 17 residues. The germline CDR1 and CDR2 sequences are SEHNR and FQNEAQ (reference sequence). The chain's CDR3 is CASSPMWGAGGTGELFF. CDR3 nucleotides: TGTGCCAGCAGCCCTATGTGGGGAGCGGGGGGCACCGGGGAGCTGTTTTTT.

The chain has TRBV28 and TRBJ1-5; D might be TRBD1 (5 bases). The germline V gene has CDR1 MDHEN and CDR2 SYDVKM. This CDR3 is 15 amino acids long. The ends were cut back, 6 bases at V and 4 bases at J, with 16 bases in the middle. CDR3 in amino acids: CASRGSGPRNQPQHF. The CDR3 DNA is TGTGCCAGCAGGGGATCAGGGCCGAGAAATCAGCCCCAGCATTTT. The full variable domain, completed using reference TRBV28 and TRBJ1-5, is DVKVTQSSRYLVKRTGEKVFLECVQDMDHENMFWYRQDPGLGLRLIYFSYDVKMKEKGDIPEGYSVSREKKERFSLILESASTNQTSMYLCASRGSGPRNQPQHFGDGTRLSIL.

The chain joins TRBV7-3 to TRBJ1-2; TRBD1 aligns across 10 bases. The CDR3 spans 15 residues. Germline assignment: CDR1 SGHTA and CDR2 FQGTGA. With V trimmed by 3 bases and J by 4 bases, 5 bases remained unmatched. The CDR3 coding sequence is TGTGCCAGCAGCTTCGGGACAGGGGACGTCTATGGCTACACCTTC. As protein: CASSFGTGDVYGYTF.

This clone was observed a single time. The chain links TRBV15 to TRBJ1-5; no definite D call. From germline, CDR1 is LNHNV and CDR2 YYDKDF (reference sequence). This CDR3 spans 14 amino acids. The V end lost 0 bases, the J end lost 6 bases, and 9 bases lay between the germline ends. Here the CDR3 reads CATSREEGPQPQHF. CDR3 coding DNA: TGTGCCACCAGCAGAGAGGAGGGTCCTCAGCCCCAGCATTTT.

The chain combines TRBV6-5 with TRBJ1-4; the D gene is possibly TRBD1 (5 bases). Per the germline V gene, CDR1 is MNHEY and CDR2 is SVGAGI. The CDR3 totals 14 residues. The V and J ends lost 2 bases and 6 bases respectively, with 10 bases between them. Written as DNA, the CDR3 is TGTGCCAGCAGTTACCAAGGGGTAGATGAAAAACTGTTTTTT. This translates into CASSYQGVDEKLFF.

The chain carries TRBV7-7 and TRBJ2-2; TRBD2 matches at 9 bases. The CDR3 contains 15 residues. The J segment lost 5 bases and the V segment lost 6 bases, leaving 7 bases of the junction unmatched. Germline V gene sequence: CDR1 SSHAT, CDR2 FNYEAQ (reference sequence). In DNA form, the CDR3 reads TGTGCCAGCAGTCCTAGCGGGAAACAAACCGGGGAGCTGTTTTTT. It codes for CASSPSGKQTGELFF.

This clone is a singleton in its sample. The chain joins TRBV7-3 to TRBJ1-6; D gene ambiguous. Germline values: CDR1 SGHTA, CDR2 FQGTGA. V dropped 5 bases and J dropped 7 bases, with 12 bases sitting between them. CDR3 length: 14 residues. The CDR3 region is CASSLRYSNSPLHF. The CDR3 DNA follows: TGTGCCAGCAGCCTCAGATATTCCAATTCACCCCTCCACTTT.

The J gene is TRBJ1-5, the V gene TRBV30; D possibly corresponds to TRBD1 (5 bases). The V gene's germline CDR1 is GTSNPN and CDR2 SVGIG (reference sequence). Trimming removed 3 bases from V and 4 bases from J, with 7 bases in between. This CDR3 has 12 amino acids. The CDR3 DNA sequence: TGTGCCTGGAGCAGGGTAAATCAGCCCCAGCATTTT. Translated, it gives CAWSRVNQPQHF.

The chain carries TRBV30 and TRBJ1-2; TRBD1 aligns across 8 bases. V gave up 5 bases and J gave up 7 bases; unmatched junction bases: 9. CDR1 and CDR2 from the germline V gene are GTSNPN and SVGIG (reference sequence). The CDR3 contains 13 residues. The CDR3 is CAWVYPGGSGYTF. In DNA, the CDR3 is TGTGCCTGGGTTTACCCAGGGGGCTCTGGCTACACCTTC.

The chain couples TRBV4-1 to TRBJ1-1; 10 positions agree with TRBD1. Trimming took 1 base from V and 4 from J; bases not matched to a gene: 3. In germline, CDR1 is MGHRA, CDR2 YSYEKL. The CDR3 is 15 residues long. The chain's CDR3 is CASSQAGQGGTEAFF. The CDR3 nucleotides read TGCGCCAGCAGCCAAGCCGGACAGGGGGGCACTGAAGCTTTCTTT.